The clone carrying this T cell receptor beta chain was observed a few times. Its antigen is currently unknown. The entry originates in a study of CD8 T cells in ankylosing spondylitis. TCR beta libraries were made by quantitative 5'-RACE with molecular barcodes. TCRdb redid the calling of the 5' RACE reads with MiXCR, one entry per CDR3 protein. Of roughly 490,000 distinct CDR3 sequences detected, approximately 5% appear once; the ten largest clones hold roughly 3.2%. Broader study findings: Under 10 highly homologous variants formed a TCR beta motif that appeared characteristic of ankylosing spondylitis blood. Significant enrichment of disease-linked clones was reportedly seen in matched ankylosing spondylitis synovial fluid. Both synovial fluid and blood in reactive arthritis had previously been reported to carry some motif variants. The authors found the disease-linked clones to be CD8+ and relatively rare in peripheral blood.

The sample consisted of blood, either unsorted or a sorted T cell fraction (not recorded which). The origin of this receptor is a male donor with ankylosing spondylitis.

The CDR3 nucleotides are TGTGCCAGCAGCGTTGTGGGTCAGGGACACACTGAAGCTTTCTTT. Encoded protein: CASSVVGQGHTEAFF. This chain links TRBV5-6 with TRBJ1-1; perhaps TRBD1 as D (5 bases). CDR3 length equals 15 residues. Trimming removed 4 bases at V and 3 bases at J, with 16 bases between. The germline V gene encodes CDR1 SGHDT and CDR2 YYEEEE. Variable domain in full (rest from reference TRBV5-6 and TRBJ1-1): DAGVTQSPTHLIKTRGQQVTLRCSPKSGHDTVSWYQQALGQGPQFIFQYYEEEERQRGNFPDRFSGHQFPNYSSELNVNALLLGDSALYLCASSVVGQGHTEAFFGQGTRLTVV.